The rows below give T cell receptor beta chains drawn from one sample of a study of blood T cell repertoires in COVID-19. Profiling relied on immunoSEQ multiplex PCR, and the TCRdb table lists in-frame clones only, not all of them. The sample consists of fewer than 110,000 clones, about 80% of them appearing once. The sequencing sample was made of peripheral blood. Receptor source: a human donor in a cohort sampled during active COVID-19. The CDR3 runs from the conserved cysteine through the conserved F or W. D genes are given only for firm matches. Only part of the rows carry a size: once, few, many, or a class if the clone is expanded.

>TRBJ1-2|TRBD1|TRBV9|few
CASSVAGGESGYTF
TGTGCCAGCAGCGTGGCAGGGGGCGAATCTGGCTACACCTTC
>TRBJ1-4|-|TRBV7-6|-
CASSREPATNEKLFF
TGTGCCAGCAGCCGGGAGCCTGCAACTAATGAAAAACTGTTTTTT
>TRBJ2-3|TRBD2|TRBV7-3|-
CASSLGTSGGFVDTQYF
TGTGCCAGCAGCTTGGGGACTAGCGGGGGGTTCGTAGATACGCAGTATTTT
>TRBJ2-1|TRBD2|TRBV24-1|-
CATNSGRGDNEQFF
TGTGCCACCAACTCGGGGCGGGGGGACAATGAGCAGTTCTTC
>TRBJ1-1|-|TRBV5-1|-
CASSRLGSTEAFF
TGCGCCAGCAGCAGACTGGGTAGCACTGAAGCTTTCTTT
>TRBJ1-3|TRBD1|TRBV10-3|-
CAISERGTVSGNTIYF
TGTGCCATCAGCGAGAGGGGGACAGTCTCTGGAAACACCATATATTTT
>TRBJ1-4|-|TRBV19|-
CASSIVGGSEKLFF
TGTGCCAGTAGTATAGTGGGGGGAAGTGAAAAACTGTTTTTT
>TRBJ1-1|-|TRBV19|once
CASSMYMGGVNTEAFF
TGTGCCAGTAGTATGTACATGGGGGGGGTGAACACTGAAGCTTTCTTT
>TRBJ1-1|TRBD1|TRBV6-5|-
CASADRVGTEAFF
TGTGCCAGTGCTGACAGGGTAGGGACTGAAGCTTTCTTT
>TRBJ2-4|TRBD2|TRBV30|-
CAWNSLGGGNEEYF
TGTGCCTGGAACTCGCTCGGCGGGGGTAATGAGGAGTACTTC
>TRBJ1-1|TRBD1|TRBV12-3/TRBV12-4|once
CASSFDRDTEAFF
TGTGCCAGCAGTTTCGACAGGGATACTGAAGCTTTCTTT
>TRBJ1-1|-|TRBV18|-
CASSPGPSRAEAFF
TGTGCCAGCTCACCAGGACCTTCGCGGGCTGAAGCTTTCTTT
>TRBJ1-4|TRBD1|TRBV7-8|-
CASTSIPGQGGEKLFF
TGTGCCAGCACCTCCATCCCGGGACAGGGTGGGGAAAAACTGTTTTTT
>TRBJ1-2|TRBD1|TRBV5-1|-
CATRTGQDGYTF
TGCGCCACCCGGACAGGGCAGGATGGCTACACCTTC
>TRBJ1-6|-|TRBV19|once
CASSPVITGNSPLHF
TGTGCCAGTAGTCCGGTTATCACGGGGAATTCACCCCTCCACTTT
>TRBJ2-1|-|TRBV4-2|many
CASSLAAGRNEQFF
TGTGCCAGCAGCCTAGCGGCGGGCAGGAATGAGCAGTTCTTC
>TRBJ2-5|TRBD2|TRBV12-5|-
CASGWGLAGGETQYF
TGTGCTAGTGGTTGGGGACTAGCGGGGGGGGAGACCCAGTACTTC
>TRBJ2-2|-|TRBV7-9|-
CASSRSGELFF
TGTGCCAGCAGCCGGTCCGGGGAGCTGTTTTTT
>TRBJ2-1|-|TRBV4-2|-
CASSLPQDFSYNEQFF
TGTGCCAGCAGCCTTCCGCAGGACTTCTCCTACAATGAGCAGTTCTTC
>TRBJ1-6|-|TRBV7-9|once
CASSPQDSPRNSPLHF
TGTGCCAGCAGCCCCCAGGACAGCCCAAGGAATTCACCCCTCCACTTT
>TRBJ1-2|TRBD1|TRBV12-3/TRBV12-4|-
CASSRTGVGYTF
TGTGCCAGCAGCCGGACAGGGGTAGGCTACACCTTC
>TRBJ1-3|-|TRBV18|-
CASSPLPRTQSSGNTIYF
TGTGCCAGCTCACCACTTCCCCGGACACAATCCTCTGGAAACACCATATATTTT
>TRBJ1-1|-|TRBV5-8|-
CASSSPPGNTEAFF
TGTGCCAGCAGCTCCCCACCCGGGAACACTGAAGCTTTCTTT
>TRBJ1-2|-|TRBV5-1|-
CASSFDSSYGYTF
TGCGCCAGCAGCTTCGACAGCTCCTATGGCTACACCTTC
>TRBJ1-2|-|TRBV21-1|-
CASSKEEEEGYTF
TGTGCCAGCAGCAAAGAGGAGGAAGAGGGCTACACCTTC
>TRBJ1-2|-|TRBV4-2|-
CASSQDQQENYGYTF
TGTGCCAGCAGCCAAGACCAACAGGAGAACTATGGCTACACCTTC
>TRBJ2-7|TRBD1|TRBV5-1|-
CASSLNRDRSYEQYF
TGCGCCAGCAGTTTGAACCGGGACAGATCCTACGAGCAGTACTTC
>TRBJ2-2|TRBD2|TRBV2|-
CASTRGGRAHTGELFF
TGTGCCAGCACCCGGGGGGGCAGGGCCCACACCGGGGAGCTGTTTTTT
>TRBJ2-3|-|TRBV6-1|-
CASSEGAWVTVRSDTQYF
TGTGCCAGCAGTGAAGGCGCGTGGGTGACAGTCCGCTCGGATACGCAGTATTTT
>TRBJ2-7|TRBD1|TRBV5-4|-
CASRRGQEGMDEQYF
TGTGCCAGCAGACGGGGACAGGAAGGGATGGACGAGCAGTACTTC
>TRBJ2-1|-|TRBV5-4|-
CASSSAGRNNEQFF
TGTGCCAGCAGTTCTGCGGGGCGAAACAATGAGCAGTTCTTC
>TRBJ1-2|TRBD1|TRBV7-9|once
CASSVNRGDYGYTF
TGTGCCAGCAGCGTAAACAGGGGGGACTATGGCTACACCTTC
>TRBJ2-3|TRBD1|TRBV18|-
CASSPPGQTDTQYF
TGTGCCAGCTCACCTCCGGGACAGACAGATACGCAGTATTTT
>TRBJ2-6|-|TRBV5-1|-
CASSSGDSASGANVLTF
TGCGCCAGCAGCTCGGGGGACAGCGCCTCTGGGGCCAACGTCCTGACTTTC
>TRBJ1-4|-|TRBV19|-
CASSLPGVREKLFF
TGTGCCAGTAGCCTGCCAGGGGTACGAGAAAAACTGTTTTTT
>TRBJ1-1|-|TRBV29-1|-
CGITGGMNTEAFF
TGCGGGATCACTGGGGGCATGAACACTGAAGCTTTCTTT
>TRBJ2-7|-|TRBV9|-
CASSGVAGLGEQYF
TGTGCCAGCAGCGGGGTCGCAGGGTTAGGCGAGCAGTACTTC
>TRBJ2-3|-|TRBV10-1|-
CASSDRTQRVFDTQYF
TGCGCCAGCAGTGATCGGACTCAGCGGGTGTTCGATACGCAGTATTTT
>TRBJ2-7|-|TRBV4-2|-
CASSQQKGTGEQYF
TGTGCCAGCAGCCAACAAAAGGGGACTGGCGAGCAGTACTTC
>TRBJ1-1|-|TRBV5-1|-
CASSLAAGLEAFF
TGCGCCAGCAGCTTGGCGGCAGGGCTTGAAGCTTTCTTT